The 9 T cell receptor beta chains reported below all come from one sample, sequenced in a study of CD8 T cells in Susac syndrome. With random hexamers, reverse transcription was performed on roughly 0.5 to 1 ug of RNA. TCRdb re-derived calls from the immunoSEQ multiplex PCR reads in MiXCR, one entry per CDR3 protein. Found here are 150,000 to 200,000 distinct CDR3 sequences, roughly 95% of them singletons; the top ten hold around 0.093%. The sample was CD4+ T cells from PBMCs. The receptors derive from a human donor with multiple sclerosis.

V and J are TRBV6-2 or TRBV6-3 and TRBJ2-7; D possibly uses TRBD1 or TRBD2 (5 bases each). V shed 10 bases and J shed 1 base, with 20 bases lying between them. CDR3 size: 15 residues. The germline V gene has CDR1 MNHEY and CDR2 SVGEGT. The CDR3 nucleotides read TGTGCCACCCAAGCCCCAGGGCGCGGGTCCTACGAGCAGTACTTC. It yields the protein CATQAPGRGSYEQYF.

In this sample, this clonotype turned up once. The chain links TRBV10-3 to TRBJ2-5; D remains ambiguous. The length of the CDR3 is 14 residues. V lost 0 bases and J 4 bases, leaving 9 bases between the germline ends. CDR1 ENHRY and CDR2 SYGVKD come from the germline V gene. CDR3 nucleotides: TGTGCCATCAGTGAGTCGAACGGCTTAGAGACCCAGTACTTC. Its translation: CAISESNGLETQYF.

The chain carries TRBV27 and TRBJ2-6, with D hard to call. This CDR3 contains 15 residues. CDR1 and CDR2 (germline): MNHEY, SMNVEV (reference sequence). Trimming stripped 5 bases from V and 0 bases from J, with 8 bases between. CDR3 protein: CASSALRSGANVLTF. The CDR3 bases are TGTGCCAGCAGTGCGCTACGCTCTGGGGCCAACGTCCTGACTTTC.

The V gene is TRBV5-4, the J gene TRBJ2-1; D gene unclear. Looked up from germline, CDR1 is SGHNT and CDR2 is YYREEE (reference sequence). This CDR3 contains 15 residues. V lost 0 bases and J lost 10, with 17 bases in between. The CDR3 reads CASSLDSRHRWEQFF. In DNA, the CDR3 is TGTGCCAGCAGCTTGGACAGCCGGCACCGATGGGAGCAGTTCTTC.

The chain uses TRBV4-1 and TRBJ1-2; D might be TRBD1 (6 bases). V was shortened by 0 bases and J by 4 bases, with 9 bases between the two germline ends. The CDR3 extends over 14 amino acids. In germline, CDR1 is MGHRA, CDR2 YSYEKL. CDR3 DNA sequence: TGCGCCAGCAGCCAAGACGACAGGCGCTATGGCTACACCTTC. Amino acids: CASSQDDRRYGYTF.

The gene calls are TRBV9 and TRBJ2-1; either TRBD1 or TRBD2 may supply D (5 bases each). The V gene lost 2 bases and the J gene lost 7 bases, with 10 bases spanning the gap. CDR1 is SGDLS, CDR2 YYNGEE, per germline. The CDR3 loop spans 13 amino acids. CDR3 protein: CASSVTGPNEQFF. The CDR3 nucleotides are TGTGCCAGCAGCGTGACGGGACCAAATGAGCAGTTCTTC. Together with reference TRBV9 and TRBJ2-1, the CDR3 gives the full variable domain: DSGVTQTPKHLITATGQRVTLRCSPRSGDLSVYWYQQSLDQGLQFLIQYYNGEERAKGNILERFSAQQFPDLHSELNLSSLELGDSALYFCASSVTGPNEQFFGPGTRLTVL.

The chain combines TRBV4-3 with TRBJ1-4; D is unresolved. CDR1 LGHNA and CDR2 YSLEER come from the germline V gene. V lost 0 bases, J lost 13 bases, and 18 bases lay in between. The CDR3 is 15 residues long. The CDR3 is CASSQDPGRRGILFF. The DNA of the CDR3 is TGCGCCAGCAGCCAAGACCCTGGTCGAAGAGGGATACTGTTTTTT.

The chain carries TRBV6-1 and TRBJ1-5; D not certain. The CDR3 spans 13 residues. V lost 7 bases and J 7 bases, leaving 14 bases between the germline ends. Germline V gene data show CDR1 as MNHNS and CDR2 as SASEGT. CDR3 residues: CASTGVGRQPQHF. In DNA form, the CDR3 reads TGTGCCAGCACCGGGGTGGGGAGACAGCCCCAGCATTTT.

This clonotype has just one count. The chain links TRBV29-1 to TRBJ2-3; possible D gene TRBD1, 6 bases. V was trimmed by 4 bases and J by 2 bases, leaving 7 bases between them. Germline loops: CDR1 SQVTM, CDR2 ANQGSEA. This CDR3 contains 12 residues. The CDR3 reads CSVGDTTDTQYF. The CDR3 DNA is TGCAGCGTTGGGGACACCACAGATACGCAGTATTTT.